Listed here are 9 T cell receptor beta chains from one sample, sequenced in a study of response to subunit inactivated influenza vaccine. TCRdb redid the calling of the RT-PCR reads with MiXCR, one entry per CDR3 protein. The data hold more than 450,000 distinct CDR3 sequences, with approximately 10% observed a single time. Another study also made use of these data, one on T cells expressing NK-cell markers. That report notes: 5'RACE template switching with UMIs produced the TCR beta cDNA.

This specimen consisted of PBMCs from blood, obtained on the day of vaccination. These receptors originate from a man in his fifties who received an inactivated influenza vaccine.

This clonotype showed up many times. The chain is built from TRBV7-9 and TRBJ2-7; TRBD1 aligns across 10 bases. This CDR3 is built from 13 residues. Germline V gene lookup returns CDR1 SEHNR and CDR2 FQNEAQ (reference sequence). V gave up 5 bases and J gave up 5 bases; unmatched junction bases: 3. In DNA, the CDR3 is TGTGCCAGCAGCGCCGGGACAGGGGACGAGCAGTACTTC. Amino acid sequence: CASSAGTGDEQYF.

This rearrangement joins TRBV5-1 to TRBJ1-2; the match to TRBD1 covers 7 bases. V dropped 3 bases and J dropped 8; count of bases not matched to a gene: 13. This CDR3 spans 15 amino acids. Germline CDR1 SGHRS, CDR2 YFSETQ. CDR3 coding DNA: TGCGCCAGCAGCTCAGGTTATGAGGGGGCCTTCGGCTACACCTTC. Amino acid sequence: CASSSGYEGAFGYTF.

The chain combines TRBV15 with TRBJ1-1; D may be TRBD1 (6 bases). V lost 2 bases and J 2 bases, leaving 12 bases between the germline ends. Germline CDR1 is LNHNV and CDR2 is YYDKDF (reference sequence). This CDR3 has 15 amino acids. Written as DNA, the CDR3 is TGTGCCACCAGCAGAAGACAGGACTACAACACTGAAGCTTTCTTT. It translates to CATSRRQDYNTEAFF.

This clonotype has more than one count but fewer than ten. This chain joins TRBV28 and TRBJ2-2, with D possibly matching TRBD1 (5 bases). The length of the CDR3 is 15 residues. Trimming pared 6 bases from V and 5 bases from J, leaving 16 bases between. Germline-derived CDR1 and CDR2 are MDHEN and SYDVKM. CDR3 loop: CASRRRTPGTGELFF. In nucleotides, the CDR3 is TGTGCCAGCAGACGACGGACCCCAGGGACCGGGGAGCTGTTTTTT.

The J gene is TRBJ2-4, the V gene TRBV3-1; 10 positions agree with TRBD2. The CDR3 loop spans 19 amino acids. J was trimmed by 0 bases and V by 2 bases; bases with no gene match: 10. In germline, CDR1 is LGHDT, CDR2 YNNKEL (reference sequence). CDR3 sequence reads: CASSQSASGGFLAKNIQYF. The CDR3 DNA reads as TGTGCCAGCAGCCAATCGGCTAGCGGGGGCTTTTTAGCCAAAAACATTCAGTACTTC.

Many counts were recorded for this clonotype. CDR3 region: CASSLAVGTGELFF. The CDR3 nucleotides are TGTGCCAGCAGCTTAGCGGTCGGAACCGGGGAGCTGTTTTTT. The rearrangement uses TRBV7-2 and TRBJ2-2; no reliable D call. Germline V CDR1 and CDR2: SGHTA, FQGNSA. The length of the CDR3 is 14 residues. Trimming removed 0 bases at V and 5 bases at J, with 7 bases between. Together with reference TRBV7-2 and TRBJ2-2, the CDR3 gives the full variable domain: GAGVSQSPSNKVTEKGKDVELRCDPISGHTALYWYRQSLGQGLEFLIYFQGNSAPDKSGLPSDRFSAERTGGSVSTLTIQRTQQEDSAVYLCASSLAVGTGELFFGEGSRLTVL.

This clonotype was seen only a few times. The germline gene is not matched at one end of the junction; a read error may be the cause. The J gene is TRBJ1-1, the V gene TRBV10-3; D is perhaps TRBD1 (6 bases). The CDR3 consists of 13 residues. Germline V CDR1 and CDR2: ENHRY, SYGVKD. CDR3 loop: CAFRGVGHTEAFF. CDR3 sequence (DNA): TGTGCCTTCAGGGGAGTCGGGCACACTGAAGCTTTCTTT.

The genes are TRBV20-1 and TRBJ1-5; TRBD1 might be the D (5 bases). The germline V gene encodes CDR1 DFQATT and CDR2 SNEGSKA (reference sequence). The V end was cut by 3 bases, the J end by 7 bases, with 10 bases between. The CDR3 is 12 amino acids. The CDR3 bases are TGCAGTGCTAGGGATTGGGGGCAGCCCCAGCATTTT. Translation gives CSARDWGQPQHF.

This clonotype was observed a handful of times. V gene TRBV7-2 combines with J gene TRBJ2-1, with D possibly being TRBD2 (6 bases). This CDR3 region has 16 residues. CDR1 and CDR2 from the germline V gene are SGHTA and FQGNSA. V was clipped by 5 bases and J by 0 bases, with 14 bases between them. CDR3 sequence: CASSRRAGSSYNEQFF. The CDR3 bases are TGTGCCAGCAGCCGCCGTGCGGGGAGCTCCTACAATGAGCAGTTCTTC.